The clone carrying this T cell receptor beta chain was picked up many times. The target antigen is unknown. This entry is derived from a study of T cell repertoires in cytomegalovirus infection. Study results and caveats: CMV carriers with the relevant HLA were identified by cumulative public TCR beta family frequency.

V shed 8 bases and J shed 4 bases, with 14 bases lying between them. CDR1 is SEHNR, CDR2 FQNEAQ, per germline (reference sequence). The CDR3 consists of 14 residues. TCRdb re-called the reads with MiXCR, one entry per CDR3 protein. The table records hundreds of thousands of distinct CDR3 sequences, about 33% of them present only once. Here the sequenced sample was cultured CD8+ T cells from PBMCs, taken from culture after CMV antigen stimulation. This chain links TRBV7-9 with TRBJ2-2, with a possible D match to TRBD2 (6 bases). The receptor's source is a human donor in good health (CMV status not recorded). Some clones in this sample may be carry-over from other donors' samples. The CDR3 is CASLGPGGTGELFF. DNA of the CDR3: TGTGCCAGCCTTGGACCCGGGGGCACCGGGGAGCTGTTTTTT.